Below, 8 T cell receptor beta chains from the same sample are listed, as sequenced in a study of shared clonotypes between healthy human individuals. Data came from immunoSEQ multiplex PCR; TCRdb stores just in-frame clones and leaves some out. Altogether roughly 640,000 clones are present, around 72% being singletons, with the ten largest covering more than 1.5%. The sample was memory CD4+ T cells sorted from blood. Described subset: CD45RA-negative fraction. These receptors were taken from a woman in her twenties or thirties in good health.

This clone was picked up a small number of times. This chain uses TRBV4-1 with TRBJ2-3; D call uncertain. The CDR3 loop spans 14 amino acids. Germline CDR1 MGHRA, CDR2 YSYEKL. V was clipped by 4 bases and J by 6 bases, with 14 bases between them. The CDR3 nucleotides are TGCGCCAGCAGCCTTGGACGTTCAGGCGATACGCAGTATTTT. Amino acids: CASSLGRSGDTQYF.

The chain employs TRBV9 and TRBJ1-5, with D perhaps TRBD1 (6 bases). Germline V CDR1 and CDR2: SGDLS, YYNGEE. CDR3 length: 15 amino acids. The V end lost 8 bases, the J end lost 1 base, and 16 bases lay between the germline ends. The CDR3 reads CARAALGGSNQPQHF. The CDR3 nucleotides are TGTGCCAGGGCCGCCCTAGGGGGAAGCAATCAGCCCCAGCATTTT.

This clone was seen only a few times. The CDR3 sequence is CASSSPEDTIYF. The CDR3 bases are TGTGCCAGCAGTTCCCCGGAGGACACCATATATTTT. The V call is TRBV6-5, the J call TRBJ1-3; no firm D call. Germline CDR1 and CDR2: MNHEY and SVGAGI. Trimming took off 4 bases at V and 8 bases at J, with 9 bases between the two ends. The CDR3 extends over 12 amino acids.

The chain links TRBV7-3 to TRBJ2-7; D unclear. Germline V gene sequence: CDR1 SGHTA, CDR2 FQGTGA. Deletions cut 2 bases from V and 0 bases from J, with 8 bases between. The CDR3 has 14 residues. The CDR3 DNA reads TGTGCCAGCAGCTTAGATAGTAGCTCCTACGAGCAGTACTTC. This encodes CASSLDSSSYEQYF.

The V gene is TRBV5-1, the J gene TRBJ1-1; D perhaps matches TRBD1 (5 bases). CDR1 SGHRS and CDR2 YFSETQ come from the germline V gene. With 4 bases removed from V and 0 bases from J, the gap between germline ends came to 10 bases. This CDR3 contains 14 residues. CDR3 coding DNA: TGCGCCAGCAGCCCCGGGACCATGAACACTGAAGCTTTCTTT. Amino acid sequence: CASSPGTMNTEAFF.

The V gene is TRBV7-8, the J gene TRBJ1-5, with D possibly being TRBD1 (5 bases). V lost 5 bases and J 3 bases, leaving 14 bases between the germline ends. From germline, CDR1 is SGHVS and CDR2 FQNEAQ. This CDR3 comprises 15 residues. The CDR3 nucleotides read TGTGCCAGCAGCCCGGGGGGAAGCTCCAATCAGCCCCAGCATTTT. Residues: CASSPGGSSNQPQHF.

The chain employs TRBV2 and TRBJ2-5, with D maybe TRBD1 (6 bases). Germline values: CDR1 SNHLY, CDR2 FYNNEI. Trimming removed 4 bases from V and 3 bases from J, with 9 bases in between. The CDR3 is 13 amino acids. In DNA form, the CDR3 reads TGTGCCAGCAGTGGGGGGCAGGAAGAGACCCAGTACTTC. Translation: CASSGGQEETQYF. The full variable domain, with the rest looked up from reference TRBV2 and TRBJ2-5, is EPEVTQTPSHQVTQMGQEVILRCVPISNHLYFYWYRQILGQKVEFLVSFYNNEISEKSEIFDDQFSVERPDGSNFTLKIRSTKLEDSAMYFCASSGGQEETQYFGPGTRLLVL.

This clone appeared once. For the CDR3, the DNA is TGTGCCATCGCCCTAGTCCTAACCGGCACAGATACGCAGTATTTT. Protein sequence: CAIALVLTGTDTQYF. The chain employs TRBV2 and TRBJ2-3; D gene unclear. V lost 10 bases and J lost 1, with 18 bases in between. CDR3 length equals 15 residues. Germline assignment: CDR1 SNHLY and CDR2 FYNNEI.